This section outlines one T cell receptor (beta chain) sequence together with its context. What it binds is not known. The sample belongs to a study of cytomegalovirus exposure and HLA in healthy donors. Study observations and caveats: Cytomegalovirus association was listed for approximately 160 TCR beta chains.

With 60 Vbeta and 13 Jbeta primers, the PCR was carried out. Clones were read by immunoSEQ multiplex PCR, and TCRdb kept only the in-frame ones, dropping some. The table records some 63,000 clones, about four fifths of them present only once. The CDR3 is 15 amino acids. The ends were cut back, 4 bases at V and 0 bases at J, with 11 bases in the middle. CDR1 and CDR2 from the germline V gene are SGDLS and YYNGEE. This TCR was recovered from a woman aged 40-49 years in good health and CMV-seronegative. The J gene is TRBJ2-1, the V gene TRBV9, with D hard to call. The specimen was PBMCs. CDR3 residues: CASSRLMSSYNEQFF. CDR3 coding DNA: TGTGCCAGCAGCCGACTGATGAGCTCCTACAATGAGCAGTTCTTC.